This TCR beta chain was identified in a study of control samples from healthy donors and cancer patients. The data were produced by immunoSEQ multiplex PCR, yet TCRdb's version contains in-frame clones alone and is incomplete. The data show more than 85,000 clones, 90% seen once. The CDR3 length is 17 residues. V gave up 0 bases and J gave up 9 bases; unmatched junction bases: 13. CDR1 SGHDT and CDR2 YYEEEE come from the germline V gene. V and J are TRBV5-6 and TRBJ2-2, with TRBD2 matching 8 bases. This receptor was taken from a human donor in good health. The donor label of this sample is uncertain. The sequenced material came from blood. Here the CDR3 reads CASSLGTGGASGRELFF. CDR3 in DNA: TGTGCCAGCAGCTTGGGGACCGGGGGGGCGTCCGGCCGGGAGCTGTTTTTT.